The clone carrying this T cell receptor beta chain was picked up a small number of times. The sample belongs to a study of T-cell reconstitution after alpha-beta-depleted transplantation in children. This CDR3 has 13 amino acids. The V end was cut by 3 bases, the J end by 3 bases, with 8 bases between. Germline-derived CDR1 and CDR2 are KGHSH and LQKENI. Construction of the TCRbeta library involved unique molecular identifiers. TCRdb redid the calling of the PCR reads with MiXCR, one entry per CDR3 protein. The sample consists of 780,000 or so distinct CDR3 sequences, roughly 16% of them appearing once.

V usage is TRBV18 and J usage is TRBJ1-1, with D maybe TRBD1 (5 bases). The specimen was PBMCs, mostly from graft donor cells, collected 360 days after TCRalphabeta/CD19-depleted stem cell transplant. This receptor was identified in a male patient younger than 18 who had a stem cell transplant for acute lymphoblastic leukemia, so the T cells may come from the graft donor. CDR3 bases: TGTGCCAGCTCACCTAGCAGGGACACTGAAGCTTTCTTT. Its protein is CASSPSRDTEAFF.